These 11 T cell receptor beta chains came from one sample sequenced in a study of response to subunit inactivated influenza vaccine. MiXCR was run by TCRdb on the RT-PCR reads, yielding one entry per CDR3 protein. There are roughly 180,000 distinct CDR3 sequences in the sample; around 9% occur only once, and 11% lies in the top ten. Here the sequenced sample was non-naive T cells sorted from PBMCs, taken on the day of vaccination. These TCRs come from a man aged 50 to 59 who received an inactivated influenza vaccine.

At least ten counts were recorded for this clonotype. The chain couples TRBV6-1 to TRBJ2-7; perhaps TRBD2 as D (5 bases). The V gene lost 6 bases and the J gene lost 2 bases, with 14 bases spanning the gap. This CDR3 has 14 amino acids. Germline CDR1 is MNHNS and CDR2 is SASEGT. This chain's CDR3 is CASSLTEGPYEQYF. CDR3 nucleotides: TGTGCCAGCAGCCTAACAGAGGGCCCCTACGAGCAGTACTTC.

This clonotype came up many times. V usage is TRBV11-2 and J usage is TRBJ2-7; TRBD2 aligns across 10 bases. V trimming: 3 bases; J trimming: 4 bases; junction bases outside the gene matches: 12. From germline, CDR1 is SGHAT and CDR2 FQNNGV. The CDR3 is 17 residues long. The CDR3 nucleotides are TGTGCCAGCAGCTTCGGATTCTCTAGCGGGGGAACGTACGAGCAGTACTTC. It specifies CASSFGFSSGGTYEQYF.

This clonotype has only a few counts. In DNA form, the CDR3 reads TGTGCCTGGAGCCGGGTAGTCGAACCCCTCCACTTT. Translated: CAWSRVVEPLHF. The J gene is TRBJ1-6, the V gene TRBV30; D gene ambiguous. The germline gives CDR1 GTSNPN, CDR2 SVGIG (reference sequence). Between the trimmed V and J ends, which lost 3 bases and 12 bases, there was a span of 12 bases. There are 12 residues in the CDR3.

This clonotype was seen only a few times. The chain's CDR3 is CASSGQGADSYNEQFF. CDR3 DNA sequence: TGTGCCAGCAGTGGACAGGGCGCGGACTCTTACAATGAGCAGTTCTTC. The chain uses TRBV6-1 and TRBJ2-1; TRBD1 matches at 7 bases. CDR1 and CDR2 (germline): MNHNS, SASEGT. The trim removed 4 bases at V and 4 bases at J, leaving 10 bases unmatched. This CDR3 has 16 residues.

CDR3 sequence (DNA): TGTGCCAGCAGTTTAATCTATGGGCGGGGAGACACCGGGGAGCTGTTTTTT. It is translated as CASSLIYGRGDTGELFF. The rearrangement joins TRBV12-3 or TRBV12-4 to TRBJ2-2; a possible D gene is TRBD2 (6 bases). Between the trimmed V and J ends, which lost 2 bases and 3 bases, there was a span of 16 bases. The CDR3 totals 17 residues.

This clonotype turned up a few times. The chain recombines TRBV7-9 with TRBJ2-5; no clear D gene. This CDR3 contains 15 residues. The V gene lost 0 bases and the J gene lost 1 base, with 9 bases spanning the gap. The germline CDR1 and CDR2 sequences are SEHNR and FQNEAQ (reference sequence). CDR3 loop: CASSLALRSQETQYF. CDR3 bases: TGTGCCAGCAGCTTAGCGCTCCGATCCCAAGAGACCCAGTACTTC.

This clonotype was detected a few times. The chain recombines TRBV7-2 with TRBJ2-7; no reliable D call. The germline V gene has CDR1 SGHTA and CDR2 FQGNSA. The V and J ends lost 0 bases and 8 bases respectively, with 17 bases between them. The CDR3 is made up of 15 amino acids. This chain's CDR3 is CASSLAVTGTTKQYF. In nucleotides, the CDR3 is TGTGCCAGCAGCTTAGCGGTCACGGGTACTACGAAGCAGTACTTC. The full variable domain, completed using reference TRBV7-2 and TRBJ2-7, is GAGVSQSPSNKVTEKGKDVELRCDPISGHTALYWYRQSLGQGLEFLIYFQGNSAPDKSGLPSDRFSAERTGGSVSTLTIQRTQQEDSAVYLCASSLAVTGTTKQYFGPGTRLTVT.

This clonotype was counted a few times. This chain connects TRBV10-2 to TRBJ2-3; maybe TRBD2 (8 bases). CDR1 and CDR2 (germline): WSHSY, SAAADI. This CDR3 contains 18 residues. With 0 bases removed from V and 0 bases from J, the gap between germline ends came to 16 bases. This CDR3 reads CASSESTGLAGSTDTQYF. The CDR3 DNA follows: TGCGCCAGCAGTGAGTCGACAGGGTTAGCGGGGAGCACAGATACGCAGTATTTT.

V and J are TRBV6-2 or TRBV6-3 and TRBJ2-5; no clear D. The ends were cut back, 6 bases at V and 3 bases at J, with 5 bases in the middle. This CDR3 has 11 residues. CDR1 and CDR2 (germline): MNHEY, SVGEGT. CDR3 bases: TGTGCCAGCAGCCATAAAGAGACCCAGTACTTC. Amino acids: CASSHKETQYF.

The V gene is TRBV19, the J gene TRBJ2-5; TRBD2 agrees at 7 bases. Per the germline V gene, CDR1 is LNHDA and CDR2 is SQIVND (reference sequence). V lost 0 bases, J lost 7 bases, and 11 bases stayed unmatched. The length of the CDR3 is 16 residues. CDR3 sequence: CASSIDWRERSGTQYF. As DNA, the CDR3 is TGTGCCAGTAGTATAGATTGGCGGGAGCGTTCCGGGACCCAGTACTTC.

This clonotype was observed a few times. V usage is TRBV6-2 or TRBV6-3 and J usage is TRBJ1-5; TRBD1 aligns across 8 bases. With V trimmed by 2 bases and J by 2 bases, 2 bases remained unmatched. Germline V gene lookup returns CDR1 MNHEY and CDR2 SVGEGT. There are 15 residues in the CDR3. Here the CDR3 DNA reads TGTGCCAGCAGTTACACGGGACAGGGCAATCAGCCCCAGCATTTT. Protein sequence: CASSYTGQGNQPQHF.